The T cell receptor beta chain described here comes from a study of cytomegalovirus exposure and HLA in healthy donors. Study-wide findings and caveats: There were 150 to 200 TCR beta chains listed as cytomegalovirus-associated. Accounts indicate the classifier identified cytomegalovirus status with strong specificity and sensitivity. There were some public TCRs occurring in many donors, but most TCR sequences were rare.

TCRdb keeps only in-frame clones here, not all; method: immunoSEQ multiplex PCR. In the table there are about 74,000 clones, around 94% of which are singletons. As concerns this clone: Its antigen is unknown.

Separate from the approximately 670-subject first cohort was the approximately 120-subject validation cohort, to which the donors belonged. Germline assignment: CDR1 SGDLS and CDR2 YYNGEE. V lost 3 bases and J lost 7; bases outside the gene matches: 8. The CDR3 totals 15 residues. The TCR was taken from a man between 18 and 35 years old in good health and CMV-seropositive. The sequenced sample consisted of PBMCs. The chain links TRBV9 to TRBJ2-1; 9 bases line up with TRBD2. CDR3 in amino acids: CASSGQAGGRNEQFF. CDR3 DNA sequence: TGTGCCAGCAGCGGGCAAGCGGGAGGTAGGAATGAGCAGTTCTTC.